Below are 18 T cell receptor beta chains sequenced from a single sample in a study of shared clonotypes between healthy human individuals. TCRdb's copy holds only in-frame clones and misses some; the assay was immunoSEQ multiplex PCR. Of about 490,000 clones detected, less than 80% appear once; the ten largest clones hold approximately 13%. The sequenced sample was PBMCs. These receptors were collected from a woman in her thirties or forties in good health. Some clones in this sample may be carry-over from other donors' samples.

The chain combines TRBV7-3 with TRBJ2-1; TRBD1 aligns across 7 bases. From germline, CDR1 is SGHTA and CDR2 FQGTGA. Trimming at V came to 3 bases and at J to 7 bases, leaving 12 bases not matched to a gene. This CDR3 comprises 16 residues. The CDR3 sequence is CASSLRQGGLTNEQFF. CDR3 DNA sequence: TGTGCCAGCAGCTTGCGACAGGGTGGGTTAACTAATGAGCAGTTCTTC. The entire variable domain, with the rest obtained from reference TRBV7-3 and TRBJ2-1, is as follows: GAGVSQTPSNKVTEKGKYVELRCDPISGHTALYWYRQSLGQGPEFLIYFQGTGAADDSGLPNDRFFAVRPEGSVSTLKIQRTERGDSAVYLCASSLRQGGLTNEQFFGPGTRLTVL.

This clone turned up a few times. The chain carries TRBV28 and TRBJ2-4, with a possible D match to TRBD1 (6 bases). Trimming took off 5 bases at V and 0 bases at J, with 23 bases between the two ends. This CDR3 comprises 19 residues. CDR1 is MDHEN, CDR2 SYDVKM, per germline. CDR3 sequence reads: CASSRWGHEPGLAKNIQYF. The CDR3 coding sequence is TGTGCCAGCAGTCGATGGGGACACGAACCCGGACTAGCCAAAAACATTCAGTACTTC.

The chain uses TRBV6-1 and TRBJ2-7, with a tentative D call TRBD1 (6 bases). The CDR3 spans 15 residues. Germline loops: CDR1 MNHNS, CDR2 SASEGT. The germline V and J ends were trimmed by 3 bases and 5 bases, with 17 bases remaining between them. CDR3 residues: CASSETDRSPNEQYF. The CDR3, as DNA: TGTGCCAGCAGTGAGACTGACAGGAGCCCCAACGAGCAGTACTTC.

The chain joins TRBV2 to TRBJ2-3, with 11 bases matching TRBD1. The CDR3 spans 15 residues. Unmatched junction bases numbered 10, after V lost 6 bases and J lost 8 bases. The germline V gene has CDR1 SNHLY and CDR2 FYNNEI. As DNA, the CDR3 is TGTGCCAGCAGCGACCTCGGGACAGGGGGGGGTACGCAGTATTTT. Translating gives CASSDLGTGGGTQYF.

Points on this clone: This may be a read error: a much more frequent sequence differs by one nucleotide. The chain has TRBV19 and TRBJ2-3; 9 bases agree with TRBD2. In germline, CDR1 is LNHDA, CDR2 SQIVND (reference sequence). Trimming cost V 3 bases and J 0 bases; bases outside gene matches: 1. This CDR3 comprises 15 residues. In nucleotides, the CDR3 is TGTGCCAGTAGTATTGGACTAGCGAGCACAGATACGCAGTATTTT. Translation: CASSIGLASTDTQYF. Filled out from reference TRBV19 and TRBJ2-3, the complete variable domain reads DGGITQSPKYLFRKEGQNVTLSCEQNLNHDAMYWYRQDPGQGLRLIYYSQIVNDFQKGDIAEGYSVSREKKESFPLTVTSAQKNPTAFYLCASSIGLASTDTQYFGPGTRLTVL.

This clone was counted a single time. The chain combines TRBV4-3 with TRBJ1-4, with TRBD1 as a possible D gene (5 bases). The germline V gene encodes CDR1 LGHNA and CDR2 YSLEER. Trimming took 4 bases from V and 0 from J, leaving 15 bases between them. The CDR3 loop spans 17 amino acids. CDR3 sequence: CASSRGSGTATNEKLFF. CDR3 in DNA: TGCGCCAGCAGCCGGGGGAGCGGGACGGCAACTAATGAAAAACTGTTTTTT.

A few counts support this clone. Other nucleotide sequences in the sample specify the same CDR3. This chain connects TRBV2 to TRBJ2-5; 11 bases map to TRBD2. Germline CDR1 SNHLY, CDR2 FYNNEI. J lost 5 bases, V lost 7 bases, and 6 bases had no gene match. CDR3 length: 14 amino acids. The chain's CDR3 is CASKLAGVGETQYF. The CDR3 DNA follows: TGTGCCAGCAAACTAGCGGGAGTTGGGGAGACCCAGTACTTC.

CDR3 in DNA: TGTGCCAGCAGCCGTTCTAGCACAGATACGCAGTATTTT. As protein: CASSRSSTDTQYF. V usage is TRBV5-6 and J usage is TRBJ2-3; D is unclear. This CDR3 is 13 amino acids long. Germline V gives CDR1 SGHDT, CDR2 YYEEEE. Trimming left V 4 bases short and J 0 bases short, with 6 bases between.

The gene calls are TRBV2 and TRBJ2-3; the match to TRBD2 covers 11 bases. With 2 bases clipped from V and 3 bases from J, the junction kept 4 bases outside the gene matches. The CDR3 has 16 residues. Germline CDR1 reads SNHLY; CDR2 reads FYNNEI. The CDR3 reads CASSELGTSGTDTQYF. The DNA for the CDR3 is TGTGCCAGCAGTGAACTGGGGACTAGCGGAACAGATACGCAGTATTTT. The variable domain in full, with the rest retrieved from reference TRBV2 and TRBJ2-3, is EPEVTQTPSHQVTQMGQEVILRCVPISNHLYFYWYRQILGQKVEFLVSFYNNEISEKSEIFDDQFSVERPDGSNFTLKIRSTKLEDSAMYFCASSELGTSGTDTQYFGPGTRLTVL.

V and J are TRBV7-8 and TRBJ2-1, with 9 nucleotides matching TRBD2. V trimming: 5 bases; J trimming: 8 bases; junction bases outside the gene matches: 13. The CDR3 runs to 16 residues. From germline, CDR1 is SGHVS and CDR2 FQNEAQ. The CDR3 DNA follows: TGTGCCAGCAGCCAGGGTAGGGGCGGGAGGGACTATGAGCAGTTCTTC. Protein: CASSQGRGGRDYEQFF.

The chain combines TRBV7-8 with TRBJ1-5, with D uncertain. The CDR3 contains 14 residues. Germline-derived CDR1 and CDR2 are SGHVS and FQNEAQ. V shed 5 bases and J shed 0 bases, with 8 bases lying between them. CDR3 coding DNA: TGTGCCAGCAGCCCCCTGGGTAGCAATCAGCCCCAGCATTTT. Residues: CASSPLGSNQPQHF. The full variable domain, in which reference TRBV7-8 and TRBJ1-5 provide the parts outside the CDR3, is GAGVSQSPRYKVAKRGQDVALRCDPISGHVSLFWYQQALGQGPEFLTYFQNEAQLDKSGLPSDRFFAERPEGSVSTLKIQRTQQEDSAVYLCASSPLGSNQPQHFGDGTRLSIL.

The chain employs TRBV7-6 and TRBJ2-7; TRBD1 might be the D (5 bases). In germline, CDR1 is SGHVS, CDR2 FNYEAQ. The V gene lost 1 base and the J gene lost 2 bases, with 9 bases spanning the gap. The CDR3 has 14 residues. The CDR3 sequence: CASSLGQNPYEQYF. CDR3 bases: TGTGCCAGCAGCTTAGGACAGAACCCCTACGAGCAGTACTTC.

This clone has at least ten counts. The chain joins TRBV4-2 to TRBJ1-1; unclear D gene. Trimming pared 0 bases from V and 7 bases from J, leaving 9 bases between. The CDR3 runs to 13 residues. CDR1 is LGHNA, CDR2 YNFKEQ, per germline. CDR3 region: CASSQDQMGEAFF. The CDR3 nucleotides read TGTGCCAGCAGCCAAGATCAGATGGGTGAAGCTTTCTTT.

This chain connects TRBV10-3 to TRBJ2-1; 13 bases align to TRBD2. This CDR3 region has 15 residues. Germline lookup yields CDR1 ENHRY and CDR2 SYGVKD. V shed 6 bases and J 7 bases; nucleotides not matched to a gene: 6. CDR3 sequence: CAISPGLAGRNEQFF. In nucleotides, the CDR3 is TGTGCCATCAGCCCGGGACTAGCGGGAAGGAATGAGCAGTTCTTC.

The CDR3 DNA sequence: TGTGCCAGCAGCTATCTTTTCTATGAGCAGTTCTTC. It translates to CASSYLFYEQFF. The genes are TRBV7-2 and TRBJ2-1; D call uncertain. The CDR3 contains 12 residues. V was pared by 4 bases and J by 8 bases, with 9 bases between. Germline-derived CDR1 and CDR2 are SGHTA and FQGNSA.

This chain connects TRBV7-2 to TRBJ2-1; no definite D call. Per germline, CDR1 SGHTA and CDR2 FQGNSA. V lost 5 bases and J lost 8, with 13 bases in between. This CDR3 is 13 amino acids long. CDR3 DNA sequence: TGTGCCAGCAGCCTGGGGTTGCGCCATGAGCAGTTCTTC. This encodes CASSLGLRHEQFF.

The chain recombines TRBV6-1 with TRBJ2-1, with 7 nucleotides matching TRBD2. CDR3 length: 14 residues. Germline CDR1 is MNHNS and CDR2 is SASEGT. The trim removed 8 bases at V and 1 base at J, leaving 5 bases unmatched. The CDR3 spells CASRGSPSYNEQFF. Written as DNA, the CDR3 is TGTGCCAGCCGCGGGAGTCCGTCCTACAATGAGCAGTTCTTC.

The gene calls are TRBV5-8 and TRBJ1-5; D is unresolved. Germline V gene data show CDR1 as SGHTS and CDR2 as YDEGEE. This CDR3 comprises 16 residues. V lost 1 base to trimming and J lost 1 base, with 12 bases between them. CDR3 region: CASSLRGGVSNQPQHF. As DNA, the CDR3 is TGTGCCAGCAGCTTGCGGGGAGGTGTGAGCAATCAGCCCCAGCATTTT.